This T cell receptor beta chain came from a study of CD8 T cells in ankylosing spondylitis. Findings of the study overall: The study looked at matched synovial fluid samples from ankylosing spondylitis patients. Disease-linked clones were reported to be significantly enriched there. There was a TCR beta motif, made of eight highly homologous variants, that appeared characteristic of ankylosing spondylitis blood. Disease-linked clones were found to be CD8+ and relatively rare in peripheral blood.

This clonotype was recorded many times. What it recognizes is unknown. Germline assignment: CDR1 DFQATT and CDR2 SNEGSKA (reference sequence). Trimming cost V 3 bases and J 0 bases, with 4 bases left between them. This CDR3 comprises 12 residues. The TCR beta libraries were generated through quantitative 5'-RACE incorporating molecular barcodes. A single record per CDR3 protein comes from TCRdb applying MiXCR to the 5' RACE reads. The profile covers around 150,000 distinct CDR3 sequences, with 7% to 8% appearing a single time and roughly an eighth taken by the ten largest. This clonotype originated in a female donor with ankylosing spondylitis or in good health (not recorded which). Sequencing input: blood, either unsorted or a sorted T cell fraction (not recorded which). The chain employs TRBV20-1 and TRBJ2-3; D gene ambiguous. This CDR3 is CSASLSTDTQYF. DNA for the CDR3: TGCAGTGCTAGTCTTAGCACAGATACGCAGTATTTT.